The entry below describes one T cell receptor beta chain. Its antigen remains unidentified. This sample was taken from a study of CD8 T cells in Susac syndrome. TCR beta sequencing covered blood CD8+ and CD4+ T cells. Purification of the CD8+ and CD4+ T cells relied on negative isolation, and TEMRA cells underwent FACS enrichment. Study-wide results and caveats: That the number of individuals in its TCR sequencing and HLA analysis was relatively small was acknowledged by the study.

CDR1 is LNHDA, CDR2 SQIVND, per germline (reference sequence). This CDR3 spans 13 amino acids. The V end lost 6 bases, the J end lost 2 bases, and 11 bases lay between the germline ends. When the RNA was reverse transcribed, random hexamers were used with an input of 0.5 to 1 ug. immunoSEQ multiplex PCR amplified TCR beta CDR3 across 54 Vbeta, 13 Jbeta. MiXCR, run by TCRdb on the immunoSEQ multiplex PCR reads, gives a single entry per CDR3 protein. The sample lists fewer than 200,000 distinct CDR3 sequences; about 91% were seen once. Input material: CD4+ T cells from PBMCs. This TCR was sampled from a human donor with Susac syndrome. The V call is TRBV19, the J call TRBJ2-7; a weak D match, TRBD1 (6 bases). The chain's CDR3 is CASSNRDPYEQYF. CDR3 bases: TGTGCCAGTAGCAACAGGGACCCCTACGAGCAGTACTTC.